A selection of T cell receptor beta chains follows, all from one sample in a study of shared clonotypes between healthy human individuals. This table comes from immunoSEQ multiplex PCR, and its TCRdb copy is limited to in-frame clones, with some not included. The sample yields about 2.3 million clones, about nine tenths seen once. Sequenced: naive CD4+ T cells from PBMCs. These receptors all stem from a young man in good health. Some clones in this sample may be carry-over from other donors' samples. The CDR3 runs from the conserved cysteine through the conserved F or W. A D gene is named only where the DNA matches it firmly. Some rows have no size entry. The others give once, few or many, or a class for an expanded clone.

cdr3_aa: CASSDLQSGTGELFF
cdr3_nt: TGTGCCAGCAGTGATCTCCAATCGGGCACCGGGGAGCTGTTTTTT
v_call: TRBV6-1
j_call: TRBJ2-2
clone_size: .
d_call: .

cdr3_aa: CASSMIEKTFF
cdr3_nt: TGTGCCAGTAGTATGATCGAGAAGACTTTCTTT
v_call: TRBV19
j_call: TRBJ1-1
clone_size: .
d_call: .

cdr3_aa: CASSTGFTSGETQYF
cdr3_nt: TGTGCCAGTAGTACCGGGTTTACCTCAGGCGAGACCCAGTACTTC
v_call: TRBV19
j_call: TRBJ2-5
clone_size: .
d_call: .

cdr3_aa: CASSQEVFTSAYNEQFF
cdr3_nt: TGCGCCAGCAGCCAAGAAGTATTTACGAGTGCCTACAATGAGCAGTTCTTC
v_call: TRBV4-1
j_call: TRBJ2-1
clone_size: .
d_call: .

cdr3_aa: CASSQGPSPNQPQHF
cdr3_nt: TGTGCCAGCAGCCAGGGACCGTCCCCAAATCAGCCCCAGCATTTT
v_call: TRBV7-9
j_call: TRBJ1-5
clone_size: .
d_call: .

cdr3_aa: CASRTGTASYEQYF
cdr3_nt: TGTGCCAGCAGGACCGGGACAGCCTCCTACGAGCAGTACTTC
v_call: TRBV28
j_call: TRBJ2-7
clone_size: .
d_call: TRBD1

cdr3_aa: CASSLAGGLGEAFF
cdr3_nt: TGTGCCAGCAGCTTAGCTGGGGGGCTGGGTGAAGCTTTCTTT
v_call: TRBV7-6
j_call: TRBJ1-1
clone_size: few
d_call: .

cdr3_aa: CASSPLSGRAGELFF
cdr3_nt: TGTGCCAGCAGCCCACTTAGCGGGAGGGCCGGGGAGCTGTTTTTT
v_call: TRBV9
j_call: TRBJ2-2
clone_size: .
d_call: TRBD2

cdr3_aa: CASSARTAYYEQYF
cdr3_nt: TGTGCCAGCAGTGCCAGGACAGCCTACTACGAGCAGTACTTC
v_call: TRBV6-1
j_call: TRBJ2-7
clone_size: .
d_call: .

cdr3_aa: CASSLVAGVSYNEQFF
cdr3_nt: TGCGCCAGCAGCTTGGTTGCGGGAGTGTCCTACAATGAGCAGTTCTTC
v_call: TRBV5-1
j_call: TRBJ2-1
clone_size: .
d_call: TRBD2

cdr3_aa: CASSVDRGLIDGELFF
cdr3_nt: TGTGCCAGCAGCGTAGATCGGGGATTGATCGACGGGGAGCTGTTTTTT
v_call: TRBV9
j_call: TRBJ2-2
clone_size: once
d_call: .

cdr3_aa: CASSTRTVSYGYTF
cdr3_nt: TGTGCCAGCAGTACCCGGACTGTTTCCTATGGCTACACCTTC
v_call: TRBV28
j_call: TRBJ1-2
clone_size: .
d_call: .

cdr3_aa: CASSTLQVPVTQYF
cdr3_nt: TGTGCCAGTAGTACTCTACAGGTCCCGGTAACCCAGTACTTC
v_call: TRBV19
j_call: TRBJ2-5
clone_size: .
d_call: .

cdr3_aa: CASSRKAVEKLFF
cdr3_nt: TGCGCCAGCAGCCGAAAAGCGGTTGAAAAACTGTTTTTT
v_call: TRBV4-1
j_call: TRBJ1-4
clone_size: .
d_call: .

cdr3_aa: CASWGTSKFF
cdr3_nt: TGTGCCAGCTGGGGGACTAGCAAGTTCTTC
v_call: TRBV7-9
j_call: TRBJ2-1
clone_size: .
d_call: TRBD2

cdr3_aa: CASSLPGTGGYEQYF
cdr3_nt: TGTGCCAGCAGTTTACCGGGGACAGGGGGATACGAGCAGTACTTC
v_call: TRBV28
j_call: TRBJ2-7
clone_size: .
d_call: TRBD1

cdr3_aa: CASSHQQGDQPQHF
cdr3_nt: TGCGCCAGCAGCCACCAACAGGGGGATCAGCCCCAGCATTTT
v_call: TRBV4-1
j_call: TRBJ1-5
clone_size: .
d_call: TRBD1

cdr3_aa: CASSLRLVAGRWYEQYF
cdr3_nt: TGTGCCAGCAGCTTGAGGTTAGTCGCCGGGAGGTGGTACGAGCAGTACTTC
v_call: TRBV5-5
j_call: TRBJ2-7
clone_size: .
d_call: TRBD2

cdr3_aa: CASSPPGGLHRTQYF
cdr3_nt: TGTGCCAGCAGCCCCCCGGGGGGACTACATCGTACGCAGTATTTT
v_call: TRBV6-6
j_call: TRBJ2-3
clone_size: .
d_call: TRBD2

cdr3_aa: CASSPPNGWEQYF
cdr3_nt: TGTGCCAGCTCACCACCGAACGGGTGGGAGCAGTACTTC
v_call: TRBV18
j_call: TRBJ2-7
clone_size: .
d_call: .

cdr3_aa: CASSLGAGAYEQYF
cdr3_nt: TGCGCCAGCAGCTTGGGGGCGGGTGCCTACGAGCAGTACTTC
v_call: TRBV5-1
j_call: TRBJ2-7
clone_size: .
d_call: .

cdr3_aa: CASSLEGGQKAFF
cdr3_nt: TGCGCCAGCAGCTTGGAGGGCGGACAGAAAGCTTTCTTT
v_call: TRBV5-1
j_call: TRBJ1-1
clone_size: .
d_call: .

cdr3_aa: CSVEEVWQGVGEKLFF
cdr3_nt: TGCAGCGTTGAAGAGGTCTGGCAGGGAGTAGGTGAAAAACTGTTTTTT
v_call: TRBV29-1
j_call: TRBJ1-4
clone_size: .
d_call: .